Below are 9 T cell receptor beta chains sequenced from a single sample in a study of blood T cell repertoires in COVID-19. Generated by immunoSEQ multiplex PCR, the TCRdb table keeps only in-frame clones and is missing some. The sample lists 400,000 or so clones; around nine tenths were seen once. Source material: peripheral blood. The receptors were gathered from a woman between 40 and 50 years old with COVID-19, enrolled during active disease.

This chain links TRBV28 with TRBJ2-2; 8 bases map to TRBD2. Germline values: CDR1 MDHEN, CDR2 SYDVKM. With V trimmed by 4 bases and J by 3 bases, 10 bases remained unmatched. This CDR3 has 17 amino acids. The CDR3 is CASSSLSGSHYTGELFF. The CDR3 nucleotides are TGTGCCAGCAGTTCCCTCAGCGGGAGCCACTACACCGGGGAGCTGTTTTTT. The full variable domain, rest sourced from reference TRBV28 and TRBJ2-2, is DVKVTQSSRYLVKRTGEKVFLECVQDMDHENMFWYRQDPGLGLRLIYFSYDVKMKEKGDIPEGYSVSREKKERFSLILESASTNQTSMYLCASSSLSGSHYTGELFFGEGSRLTVL.

The CDR3 sequence is CASTDRGVEKLFF. The CDR3, as DNA: TGTGCCAGCACGGACAGGGGCGTTGAAAAACTGTTTTTT. The chain links TRBV7-9 to TRBJ1-4, with TRBD1 matching 9 bases. Germline CDR1 SEHNR, CDR2 FQNEAQ (reference sequence). This CDR3 spans 13 amino acids. J lost 7 bases, V lost 7 bases, and 4 bases had no gene match.

A single count supports this clone. This chain joins TRBV9 and TRBJ2-7; 7 bases fit TRBD1. The length of the CDR3 is 13 residues. Trimming cost V 4 bases and J 6 bases; bases outside gene matches: 7. The germline gives CDR1 SGDLS, CDR2 YYNGEE. Written as DNA, the CDR3 is TGTGCCAGCAGCATCCAGAGACAGGGCGAGCAGTACTTC. Protein product: CASSIQRQGEQYF.

The genes are TRBV4-1 and TRBJ2-1, with a tentative D call TRBD1 (7 bases). There are 18 residues in the CDR3. Deletions cut 3 bases from V and 5 bases from J, with 23 bases between. Germline CDR1 reads MGHRA; CDR2 reads YSYEKL. The CDR3 DNA follows: TGCGCCAGCAGCCATCGTACAGGGGACGGGGGTCGCCACAATGAGCAGTTCTTC. This translates into CASSHRTGDGGRHNEQFF.

V gene TRBV4-2 combines with J gene TRBJ2-4; 12 bases align to TRBD2. This CDR3 is 22 amino acids long. CDR1 is LGHNA, CDR2 YNFKEQ, per germline. Trimming removed 2 bases from V and 0 bases from J; junction bases left unmatched: 17. The CDR3 region has the DNA TGTGCCAGCAGCCAATCATTTTTACTAGCGGGGGGCGATCCAATAGCCAAAAACATTCAGTACTTC. Its translation: CASSQSFLLAGGDPIAKNIQYF.

The chain uses TRBV7-2 and TRBJ2-7, with 13 positions matching TRBD2. J was trimmed by 5 bases and V by 4 bases; bases with no gene match: 8. CDR3 length: 16 amino acids. CDR1 is SGHTA, CDR2 FQGNSA, per germline. Written as DNA, the CDR3 is TGTGCCAGCAGCTCCCAGGGACTAGCGGGGACCGACGAGCAGTACTTC. This codes for CASSSQGLAGTDEQYF.

This chain joins TRBV4-2 and TRBJ2-5; 10 bases are a match to TRBD2. The junction had 8 bases not matched to a gene; V was cut back by 0 bases and J by 4 bases. CDR1 is LGHNA, CDR2 YNFKEQ, per germline. The CDR3 is 17 amino acids. Written as DNA, the CDR3 is TGTGCCAGCAGCCAAGAAAGCCGAGCGGGGGGGCGAGAGACCCAGTACTTC. Translated, it gives CASSQESRAGGRETQYF.

The rearrangement uses TRBV18 and TRBJ1-2, with TRBD1 matching over 8 bases. The CDR3 extends over 15 amino acids. After removal of 2 bases from V and 3 bases from J, the junction contained 5 bases not matched to a gene. Germline assignment: CDR1 KGHSH and CDR2 LQKENI. In DNA, the CDR3 is TGTGCCAGCTCACCAGCCGGACAGGGATACTATGGCTACACCTTC. Protein product: CASSPAGQGYYGYTF.

This clone was observed a handful of times. V usage is TRBV7-9 and J usage is TRBJ2-7; 9 bases fit TRBD1. CDR3 length: 15 amino acids. The junction had 5 bases not matched to a gene; V was cut back by 5 bases and J by 0 bases. CDR1 and CDR2 (germline): SEHNR, FQNEAQ (reference sequence). The CDR3 spells CASSLTGGDSYEQYF. The CDR3 coding sequence is TGTGCCAGCAGCCTTACAGGGGGCGACTCCTACGAGCAGTACTTC.